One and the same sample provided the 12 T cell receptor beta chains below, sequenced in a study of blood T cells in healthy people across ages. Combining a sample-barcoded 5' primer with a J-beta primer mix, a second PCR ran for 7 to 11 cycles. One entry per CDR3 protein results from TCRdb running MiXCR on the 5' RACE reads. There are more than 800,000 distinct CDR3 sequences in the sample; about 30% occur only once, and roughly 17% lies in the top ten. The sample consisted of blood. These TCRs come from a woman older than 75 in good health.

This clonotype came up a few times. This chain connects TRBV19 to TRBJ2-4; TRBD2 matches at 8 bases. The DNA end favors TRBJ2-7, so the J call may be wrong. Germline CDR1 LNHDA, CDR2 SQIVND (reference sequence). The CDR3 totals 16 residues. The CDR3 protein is CASSKTGTSGSYEQYF. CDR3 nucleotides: TGTGCCAGTAGTAAAACCGGGACTAGTGGGTCCTACGAGCAGTACTTC.

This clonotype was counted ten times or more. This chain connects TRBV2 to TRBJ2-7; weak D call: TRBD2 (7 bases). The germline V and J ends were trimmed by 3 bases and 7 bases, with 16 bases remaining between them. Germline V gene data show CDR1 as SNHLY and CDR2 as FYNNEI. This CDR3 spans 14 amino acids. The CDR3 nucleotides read TGTGCCAGCAGTGAGGGGGGGGCCCGGGGAGAGCAGTACTTC. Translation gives CASSEGGARGEQYF.

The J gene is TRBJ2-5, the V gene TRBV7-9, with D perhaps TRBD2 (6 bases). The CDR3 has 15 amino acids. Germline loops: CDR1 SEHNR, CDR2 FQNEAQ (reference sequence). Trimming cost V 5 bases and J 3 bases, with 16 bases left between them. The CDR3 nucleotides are TGTGCCAGCAGCCTCCTAGGAGGGGTTGAAGAGACCCAGTACTTC. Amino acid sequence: CASSLLGGVEETQYF.

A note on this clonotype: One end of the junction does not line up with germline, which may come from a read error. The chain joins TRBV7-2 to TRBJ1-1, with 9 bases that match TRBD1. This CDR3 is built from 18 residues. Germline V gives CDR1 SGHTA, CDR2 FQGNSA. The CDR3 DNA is TGTGCCGGCAGCTTATACCCCGGGACAGGGCGAACCAACACTGAAGCTTTCTTT. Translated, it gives CAGSLYPGTGRTNTEAFF. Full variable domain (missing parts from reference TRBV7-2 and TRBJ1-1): GAGVSQSPSNKVTEKGKDVELRCDPISGHTALYWYRQSLGQGLEFLIYFQGNSAPDKSGLPSDRFSAERTGGSVSTLTIQRTQQEDSAVYLCAGSLYPGTGRTNTEAFFGQGTRLTVV.

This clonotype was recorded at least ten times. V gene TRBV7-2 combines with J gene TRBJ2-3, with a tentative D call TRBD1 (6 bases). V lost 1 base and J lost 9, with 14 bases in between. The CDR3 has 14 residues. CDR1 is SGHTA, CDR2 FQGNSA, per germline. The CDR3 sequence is CASSLGPGVNTQYF. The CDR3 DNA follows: TGTGCCAGCAGCTTAGGTCCAGGGGTAAACACGCAGTATTTT.

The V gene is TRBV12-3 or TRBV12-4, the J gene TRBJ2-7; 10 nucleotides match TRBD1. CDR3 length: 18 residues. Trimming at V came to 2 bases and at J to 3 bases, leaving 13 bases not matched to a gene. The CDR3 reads CASSLLWAGGTGDYEQYF. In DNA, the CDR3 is TGTGCCAGCAGTTTACTGTGGGCCGGGGGGACAGGGGACTACGAGCAGTACTTC.

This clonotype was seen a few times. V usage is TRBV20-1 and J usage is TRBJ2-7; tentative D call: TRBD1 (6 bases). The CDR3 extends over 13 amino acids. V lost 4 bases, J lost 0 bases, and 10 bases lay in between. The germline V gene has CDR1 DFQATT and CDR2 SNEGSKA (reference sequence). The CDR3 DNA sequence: TGCAGTGCTACACGGGACAACTCCTACGAGCAGTACTTC. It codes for CSATRDNSYEQYF.

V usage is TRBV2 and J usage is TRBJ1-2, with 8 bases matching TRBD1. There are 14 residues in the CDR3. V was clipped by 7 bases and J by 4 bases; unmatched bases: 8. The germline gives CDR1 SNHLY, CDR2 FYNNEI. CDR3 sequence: CASIGGTGLYGYTF. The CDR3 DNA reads TGTGCCAGCATCGGCGGGACAGGACTCTATGGCTACACCTTC. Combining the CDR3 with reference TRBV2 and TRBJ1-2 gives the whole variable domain EPEVTQTPSHQVTQMGQEVILRCVPISNHLYFYWYRQILGQKVEFLVSFYNNEISEKSEIFDDQFSVERPDGSNFTLKIRSTKLEDSAMYFCASIGGTGLYGYTFGSGTRLTVV.

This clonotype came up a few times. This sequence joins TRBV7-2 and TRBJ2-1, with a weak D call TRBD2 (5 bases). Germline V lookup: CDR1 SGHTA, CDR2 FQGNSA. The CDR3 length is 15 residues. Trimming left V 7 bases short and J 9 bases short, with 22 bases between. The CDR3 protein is CASTPNREKNGEQFF. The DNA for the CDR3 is TGTGCCAGCACCCCTAACCGGGAAAAAAACGGTGAGCAGTTCTTC.

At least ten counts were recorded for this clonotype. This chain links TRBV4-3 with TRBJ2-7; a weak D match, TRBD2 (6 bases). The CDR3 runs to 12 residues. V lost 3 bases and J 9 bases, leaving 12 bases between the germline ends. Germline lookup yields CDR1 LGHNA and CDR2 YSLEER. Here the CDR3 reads CASSHRPGVQYF. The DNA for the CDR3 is TGCGCCAGCAGCCACCGCCCGGGGGTGCAGTACTTC.

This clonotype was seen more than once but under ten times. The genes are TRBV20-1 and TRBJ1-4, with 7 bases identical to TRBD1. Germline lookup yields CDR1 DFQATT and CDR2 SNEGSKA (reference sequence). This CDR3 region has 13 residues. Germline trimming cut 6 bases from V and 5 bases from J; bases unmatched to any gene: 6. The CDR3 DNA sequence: TGCAGTGCACTGGACAGGCCAAATGAAAAACTGTTTTTT. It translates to CSALDRPNEKLFF.

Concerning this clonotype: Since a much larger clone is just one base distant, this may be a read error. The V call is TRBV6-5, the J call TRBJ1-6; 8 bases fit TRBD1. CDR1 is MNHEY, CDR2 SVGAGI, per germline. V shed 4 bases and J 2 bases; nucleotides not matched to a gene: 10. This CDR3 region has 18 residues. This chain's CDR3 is CASSCSGQGATYNSPLHF. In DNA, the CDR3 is TGTGCCAGCAGTTGCTCAGGGCAGGGGGCAACCTATAATTCACCCCTCCACTTT.